Below are 21 T cell receptor beta chains sequenced from a single sample in a study of CD8 T cells in ankylosing spondylitis. Each CDR3 protein gets one entry after TCRdb re-called the 5' RACE reads with MiXCR. The table has a few hundred thousand distinct CDR3 sequences, 18% seen once. The sample taken for sequencing was blood, either unsorted or a sorted T cell fraction (not recorded which). The origin of the receptors is a male donor with ankylosing spondylitis or in good health (not recorded which).

This clonotype was detected only once. The rearrangement joins TRBV5-6 to TRBJ2-7, with D possibly being TRBD2 (5 bases). Germline V lookup: CDR1 SGHDT, CDR2 YYEEEE. The CDR3 runs 15 residues. Trimming left V 0 bases short and J 2 bases short, with 12 bases between. The CDR3 region has the DNA TGTGCCAGCAGCTTGGCGGAGCGGAGGACCTACGAGCAGTACTTC. It translates to CASSLAERRTYEQYF.

This clonotype was seen repeatedly, ten times or more. J is TRBJ2-7 and V is TRBV5-1; the D gene could be TRBD1 or TRBD2 (5 bases each). The germline gives CDR1 SGHRS, CDR2 YFSETQ. V gave up 0 bases and J gave up 3 bases, with 16 bases separating them. The CDR3 length is 16 residues. CDR3 bases: TGCGCCAGCAGCTTGGGCCCGGGACCCCCAAACTACGAGCAGTACTTC. This sequence encodes CASSLGPGPPNYEQYF.

This clonotype came up a few times. The chain carries TRBV20-1 and TRBJ2-7, with D uncertain. V lost 6 bases, J lost 0 bases, and 12 bases lay in between. This CDR3 has 13 residues. Germline V gene sequence: CDR1 DFQATT, CDR2 SNEGSKA (reference sequence). Here the CDR3 reads CSAPDSVSYEQYF. The CDR3 DNA reads TGCAGTGCACCGGATTCGGTCTCCTACGAGCAGTACTTC.

The CDR3 nucleotides read TGCGCCAGCAGTGAGTCCATAGAAAAACTGTTTTTT. Translated: CASSESIEKLFF. The chain uses TRBV10-2 and TRBJ1-4, with D unresolved. The CDR3 sequence is 12 residues long. The germline gives CDR1 WSHSY, CDR2 SAAADI. The V and J ends lost 0 bases and 8 bases respectively, with 4 bases between them.

This clonotype has only a few counts. The V gene is TRBV4-3, the J gene TRBJ2-3; 10 bases line up with TRBD1. Germline CDR1 is LGHNA and CDR2 is YSLEER. The CDR3 totals 15 residues. V dropped 6 bases and J dropped 4; count of bases not matched to a gene: 7. The CDR3 region has the DNA TGCGCCAGCAGATCCGGGACAGGGGTTCCAGATACGCAGTATTTT. It encodes CASRSGTGVPDTQYF.

There are a few counts of this clonotype. The chain links TRBV12-3 or TRBV12-4 to TRBJ2-7; D unresolved. The V end was cut by 3 bases, the J end by 0 bases, with 12 bases between. This CDR3 is 15 amino acids long. This CDR3 is CASSFTGPPSYEQYF. The DNA of the CDR3 is TGTGCCAGCAGTTTCACCGGGCCCCCCTCCTACGAGCAGTACTTC.

Ten or more counts support this clonotype. The chain couples TRBV5-5 to TRBJ2-6; D gene unclear. Germline V gene sequence: CDR1 SGHKS, CDR2 YYEKEE (reference sequence). V lost 1 base and J lost 1, with 3 bases in between. The CDR3 extends over 14 amino acids. CDR3 nucleotide sequence: TGTGCCAGCAGCTTGTTATCTGGGGCCAACGTCCTGACTTTC. Protein sequence: CASSLLSGANVLTF.

The chain is built from TRBV6-2 or TRBV6-3 and TRBJ2-3; the D is unclear. Germline V gene lookup returns CDR1 MNHEY and CDR2 SVGEGT. V was pared by 5 bases and J by 1 base, with 10 bases between. This CDR3 comprises 14 residues. For the CDR3, the DNA is TGTGCCAGCAGTAGAGGTCTTGGCACAGATACGCAGTATTTT. Translating it yields CASSRGLGTDTQYF.

This sequence joins TRBV9 and TRBJ2-1; D may be TRBD2 (5 bases). This CDR3 contains 12 residues. V gave up 0 bases and J gave up 8 bases, with 6 bases separating them. Germline assignment: CDR1 SGDLS and CDR2 YYNGEE. CDR3 coding DNA: TGTGCCAGCAGCGTAGGCGGGCATGAGCAGTTCTTC. This gives the protein CASSVGGHEQFF.

This chain joins TRBV24-1 and TRBJ2-7, with 9 nucleotides matching TRBD1. CDR1 and CDR2 from the germline V gene are KGHDR and SFDVKD. Losses at the gene ends were 4 bases for V and 3 bases for J; bases not matched to a gene: 6. This CDR3 has 15 amino acids. DNA for the CDR3: TGTGCCACCAGTGAACGGGACAGGGAGGTCTACGAGCAGTACTTC. Translation: CATSERDREVYEQYF.

Only a few counts were recorded for this clonotype. The chain has TRBV11-2 and TRBJ2-1, with D perhaps TRBD2 (5 bases). The CDR3 is 16 amino acids. Germline CDR1 and CDR2: SGHAT and FQNNGV. Between the trimmed V and J ends, which lost 7 bases and 0 bases, there was a span of 16 bases. The CDR3 bases are TGTGCCAGCACCCGAGTTGATCGGGGCTCCTACAATGAGCAGTTCTTC. Protein sequence: CASTRVDRGSYNEQFF.

This chain uses TRBV29-1 with TRBJ1-4, with 9 bases aligning to TRBD1. In germline, CDR1 is SQVTM, CDR2 ANQGSEA. This CDR3 contains 14 residues. Losses at the gene ends were 3 bases for V and 7 bases for J; bases not matched to a gene: 6. CDR3 nucleotide sequence: TGCAGCGTTGAGGCCGGGACAGGGAGTGAAAAACTGTTTTTT. Translation gives CSVEAGTGSEKLFF.

In its sample, this clonotype was seen many times. One junction end does not reproduce the germline sequence, and a read error may be involved. The J gene is TRBJ2-1, the V gene TRBV12-5; 9 bases align to TRBD1. The germline gives CDR1 LGHNT, CDR2 FRNRAP. This CDR3 contains 15 residues. The CDR3 DNA reads as TGTGCTAGTGGTCCTGGGGACAGGGTGTCAGCGGGATCGAGTTTC. The encoded protein is CASGPGDRVSAGSSF.

This clonotype appeared a few times. The chain is built from TRBV29-1 and TRBJ2-7; 8 bases are a match to TRBD1. This CDR3 region has 13 residues. Germline lookup yields CDR1 SQVTM and CDR2 ANQGSEA. J was trimmed by 7 bases and V by 0 bases; bases with no gene match: 5. CDR3 DNA sequence: TGCAGCGTTGAAGACAGGGGGCTCGGTGAGCAGTACTTC. Translated: CSVEDRGLGEQYF.

This clonotype occurred a few times. The rearrangement uses TRBV6-1 and TRBJ2-1; perhaps D is TRBD1 or TRBD2 (5 bases each). CDR3 length: 14 amino acids. Trimming took off 6 bases at V and 8 bases at J, with 17 bases between the two ends. Germline V CDR1 and CDR2: MNHNS, SASEGT. DNA for the CDR3: TGTGCCAGCAGCCCACGGGGACCCGTTGATGAGCAGTTCTTC. It is translated as CASSPRGPVDEQFF.

This clonotype was detected many times. V and J are TRBV4-3 and TRBJ1-4; no clear D. The V gene lost 0 bases and the J gene lost 5 bases, with 13 bases spanning the gap. CDR1 is LGHNA and CDR2 is YSLEER in the germline V gene. The CDR3 spans 16 residues. CDR3 in DNA: TGCGCCAGCAGCCAAGAACGGCTCGAACTAAATGAAAAACTGTTTTTT. Its translation: CASSQERLELNEKLFF.

In DNA, the CDR3 is TGTGCCAGCAGTGCCCCCTCCCCGGGACTAGAATTCACCGGGGAGCTGTTTTTT. This sequence encodes CASSAPSPGLEFTGELFF. The rearrangement joins TRBV25-1 to TRBJ2-2, with 8 bases matching TRBD2. The CDR3 is 18 amino acids. Germline trimming cut 4 bases from V and 4 bases from J; bases unmatched to any gene: 14. Looked up from germline, CDR1 is MGHDK and CDR2 is SYGVNS. The full variable domain, rest sourced from reference TRBV25-1 and TRBJ2-2, is EADIYQTPRYLVIGTGKKITLECSQTMGHDKMYWYQQDPGMELHLIHYSYGVNSTEKGDLSSESTVSRIRTEHFPLTLESARPSHTSQYLCASSAPSPGLEFTGELFFGEGSRLTVL.

Only a few counts were recorded for this clonotype. The chain uses TRBV6-5 and TRBJ1-2, with D unclear. CDR1 MNHEY and CDR2 SVGAGI come from the germline V gene. Trimming removed 0 bases at V and 6 bases at J, with 11 bases between. The CDR3 has 14 residues. CDR3 DNA: TGTGCCAGCAGTTACTCGGACCCTGGGGATGGCTACACCTTC. Its protein product is CASSYSDPGDGYTF.

This clonotype was recorded a few times. The rearrangement uses TRBV7-6 and TRBJ1-1; 9 bases line up with TRBD1. V gave up 5 bases and J gave up 4 bases; unmatched junction bases: 8. This CDR3 is 15 amino acids long. The germline CDR1 and CDR2 sequences are SGHVS and FNYEAQ. CDR3 sequence reads: CASSPGQGFGTEAFF. As DNA, the CDR3 is TGTGCCAGCAGCCCCGGACAGGGGTTCGGCACTGAAGCTTTCTTT.

There are a few counts of this clonotype. V gene TRBV6-1 combines with J gene TRBJ2-7; D possibly corresponds to TRBD2 (5 bases). The CDR3 length is 17 residues. The ends were cut back, 6 bases at V and 2 bases at J, with 23 bases in the middle. CDR1 MNHNS and CDR2 SASEGT come from the germline V gene. CDR3 in DNA: TGTGCCAGCAGGCCCCAGGACGGAGGCAAACCCCCCTACGAGCAGTACTTC. Protein: CASRPQDGGKPPYEQYF.

CDR3 loop: CASSLIGRSYEQYF. The CDR3 DNA is TGTGCCAGCAGCTTAATCGGCCGGTCATACGAGCAGTACTTC. This chain uses TRBV11-2 with TRBJ2-7; D remains ambiguous. V gave up 2 bases and J gave up 4 bases, with 12 bases separating them. Germline CDR1 and CDR2: SGHAT and FQNNGV. This CDR3 spans 14 amino acids.